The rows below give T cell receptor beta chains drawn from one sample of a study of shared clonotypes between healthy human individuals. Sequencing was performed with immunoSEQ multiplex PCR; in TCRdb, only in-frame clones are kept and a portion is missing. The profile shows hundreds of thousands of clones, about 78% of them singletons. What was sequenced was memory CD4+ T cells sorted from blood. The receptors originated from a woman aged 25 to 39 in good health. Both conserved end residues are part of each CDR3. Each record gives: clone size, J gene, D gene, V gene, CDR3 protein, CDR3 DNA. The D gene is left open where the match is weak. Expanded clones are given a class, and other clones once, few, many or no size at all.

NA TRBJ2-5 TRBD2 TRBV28 CASSLFFPRGTSEPTQYF TGTGCCAGCAGTTTATTTTTTCCTCGAGGGACTAGCGAACCGACCCAGTACTTC
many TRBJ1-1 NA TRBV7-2 CASSVVEVTEAFF TGTGCCAGCAGCGTAGTGGAGGTCACTGAAGCTTTCTTT
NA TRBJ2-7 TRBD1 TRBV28 CASTLRDRGHYEQYF TGTGCCAGCACACTCCGGGACAGGGGGCATTACGAGCAGTACTTC
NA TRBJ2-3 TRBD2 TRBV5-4 CASSLTISGSTDTQYF TGTGCCAGCAGCTTGACTATTAGCGGGAGCACAGATACGCAGTATTTT
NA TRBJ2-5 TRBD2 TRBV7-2 CASTFQTSGSETQYF TGTGCCAGCACCTTCCAGACTAGCGGGAGTGAGACCCAGTACTTC
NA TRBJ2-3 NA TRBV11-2 CASSLGAGSQSTDTQYF TGTGCCAGCAGCTTAGGGGCGGGATCACAAAGCACAGATACGCAGTATTTT
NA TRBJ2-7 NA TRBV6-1 CASSPGGVSHEQYF TGTGCCAGCAGTCCGGGCGGGGTATCCCACGAGCAGTACTTC
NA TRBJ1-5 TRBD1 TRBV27 CASRSGQGDQPQHF TGTGCCAGCAGATCCGGACAGGGCGATCAGCCCCAGCATTTT
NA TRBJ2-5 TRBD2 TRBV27 CASRRTSGEETQYF TGTGCCAGCAGGAGGACTAGCGGGGAAGAGACCCAGTACTTC
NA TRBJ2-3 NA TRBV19 CASSIGPASTDTQYF TGTGCCAGTAGTATCGGTCCTGCTAGCACAGATACGCAGTATTTT
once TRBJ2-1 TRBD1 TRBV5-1 CASSPGQGVSEQFF TGCGCCAGCAGCCCGGGACAGGGGGTTAGTGAGCAGTTCTTC
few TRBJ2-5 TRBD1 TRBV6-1 CASSADRGQETQYF TGTGCCAGCAGTGCGGACAGGGGACAAGAGACCCAGTACTTC
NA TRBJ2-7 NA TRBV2 CASSAQGTSREQYF TGTGCCAGCAGTGCACAGGGAACGTCTCGGGAGCAGTACTTC
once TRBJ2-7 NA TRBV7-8 CASSFVGEYYEQYF TGTGCCAGCAGCTTTGTAGGTGAATATTACGAGCAGTACTTC
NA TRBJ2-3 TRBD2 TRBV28 CASSFGGGRNTDTQYF TGTGCCAGCAGTTTCGGGGGCGGGAGGAACACAGATACGCAGTATTTT
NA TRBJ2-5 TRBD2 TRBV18 CASSRGTSGQETQYF TGTGCCAGCTCGCGCGGAACTAGCGGCCAAGAGACCCAGTACTTC
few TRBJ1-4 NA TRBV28 CASSQLIGRFNEKLFF TGTGCCAGCAGCCAACTGATTGGACGGTTTAATGAAAAACTGTTTTTT
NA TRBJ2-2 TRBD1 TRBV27 CASTRDSLFTGELFF TGTGCCAGCACCCGGGACAGTCTCTTCACCGGGGAGCTGTTTTTT
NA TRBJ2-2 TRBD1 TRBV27 CASSMLPILTGGLLNTGELFF TGTGCCAGCAGTATGCTCCCGATTTTGACAGGGGGCCTACTCAACACCGGGGAGCTGTTTTTT